The clone carrying this TCR beta chain was recorded at least ten times. Trimming pared 0 bases from V and 1 base from J, leaving 10 bases between. The germline gives CDR1 SGHTA, CDR2 FQGTGA. This CDR3 contains 17 residues. Using its own MiXCR run on the 5' RACE reads, TCRdb lists one record per CDR3 protein. In the table there are fewer than 200,000 distinct CDR3 sequences, approximately 18% of which are singletons. This specimen comes from a study of CD8 T cells in ankylosing spondylitis. The V gene is TRBV7-3, the J gene TRBJ2-6; no clear D. Sample: blood, either unsorted or a sorted T cell fraction (not recorded which). This receptor was identified in a male donor between 5 and 35 years old with ankylosing spondylitis or in good health (not recorded which). This CDR3 reads CASSLTVTVSGANVLTF. As DNA, the CDR3 is TGTGCCAGCAGCTTAACGGTCACGGTTTCTGGGGCCAACGTCCTGACTTTC.